The sequence of this TCR beta chain was determined in a study of T-cell reconstitution after alpha-beta-depleted transplantation in children. The ends were cut back, 7 bases at V and 4 bases at J, with 14 bases in the middle. Germline V gene sequence: CDR1 SQVTM, CDR2 ANQGSEA. The CDR3 covers 12 residues. Many counts were recorded for this clonotype. Using unique molecular identifiers, the investigators prepared the TCRbeta library. TCRdb reprocessed the PCR reads with MiXCR, giving one entry per CDR3 protein. The data show about 610,000 distinct CDR3 sequences, roughly a tenth seen once. This chain connects TRBV29-1 to TRBJ2-7; possible D gene TRBD1, 5 bases. This sequence was found in a human donor who donated a stem cell graft to a child with acute myeloid leukemia. The sample in question was PBMCs from the stem cell graft donor, obtained from the stem cell graft. CDR3 sequence (DNA): TGCAGCGGGCTAGGGGCCCTTTACGAGCAGTACTTC. It translates to CSGLGALYEQYF.